Listed below are T cell receptor beta chains from one sample, sequenced in a study of blood T cell repertoires in COVID-19. Method: immunoSEQ multiplex PCR; TCRdb's copy keeps in-frame clones and lacks some. The table includes roughly 190,000 clones, roughly 82% detected once. Sequenced sample: PBMCs or T cells enriched from blood (not recorded which). All receptors derive from a man in his forties who had recovered from COVID-19. CDR3s include the opening cysteine and the closing phenylalanine or tryptophan. Fields, in order: V gene, clone size, D gene, J gene, CDR3 DNA, CDR3 protein. The D gene is left open where the match is weak. The size entry is marked missing in some rows and otherwise reads once, few, many or a size class.

v_call: TRBV2; clone_size: -; d_call: -; j_call: TRBJ1-1; cdr3_nt: TGTGCCAGCTCTAGGACAGCTGAAGCTTTCTTT; cdr3_aa: CASSRTAEAFF
v_call: TRBV6-5; clone_size: -; d_call: -; j_call: TRBJ1-6; cdr3_nt: TGTGCCAGCCGGGAGGGATCCTATAATTCACCCCTCCACTTT; cdr3_aa: CASREGSYNSPLHF
v_call: TRBV10-3; clone_size: once; d_call: -; j_call: TRBJ2-2; cdr3_nt: TGTGCCATCAGGACGGGAGCTGTCACCGGGGAGCTGTTTTTT; cdr3_aa: CAIRTGAVTGELFF
v_call: TRBV30; clone_size: -; d_call: -; j_call: TRBJ1-1; cdr3_nt: TGTGCCTGTAGGGGAACAGAGCCAACTTTGAACACTGAAGCTTTCTTT; cdr3_aa: CACRGTEPTLNTEAFF
v_call: TRBV27; clone_size: -; d_call: TRBD2; j_call: TRBJ2-1; cdr3_nt: TGTGCCAGCAGTAGCGGGAGTGTGAATGAGCAGTTCTTC; cdr3_aa: CASSSGSVNEQFF
v_call: TRBV7-9; clone_size: -; d_call: -; j_call: TRBJ1-3; cdr3_nt: TGTGCCAGCAGCTTTGTAGGGGGACCTGGAAACACCATATATTTT; cdr3_aa: CASSFVGGPGNTIYF
v_call: TRBV9; clone_size: once; d_call: TRBD2; j_call: TRBJ2-1; cdr3_nt: TGTGCCAGCAGCGTAGGCCCTAGCGGGAGGGCCAGTGATTATGAGCAGTTCTTC; cdr3_aa: CASSVGPSGRASDYEQFF
v_call: TRBV11-3; clone_size: -; d_call: -; j_call: TRBJ1-3; cdr3_nt: TGTGCCAGCAGCTTACGGACACTCTCTGGAAACACCATATATTTT; cdr3_aa: CASSLRTLSGNTIYF
v_call: TRBV6-5; clone_size: -; d_call: TRBD2; j_call: TRBJ2-7; cdr3_nt: TGTGCCAGCACTCCGGGAACTAGCGTATCCTACGAGCAGTACTTC; cdr3_aa: CASTPGTSVSYEQYF
v_call: TRBV25-1; clone_size: -; d_call: TRBD1; j_call: TRBJ1-2; cdr3_nt: TGTGCCAGCAGTGACCCTGACAGGGAAGACTCCTACGGCTACACCTTC; cdr3_aa: CASSDPDREDSYGYTF
v_call: TRBV6-2/TRBV6-3; clone_size: -; d_call: TRBD1; j_call: TRBJ1-5; cdr3_nt: TGTGCCAGCAGTGATGTGACAGGGTTTCAGCCCCAGCATTTT; cdr3_aa: CASSDVTGFQPQHF
v_call: TRBV7-2; clone_size: once; d_call: -; j_call: TRBJ2-3; cdr3_nt: TGTGCCAGCAGCTTGGGGGCCACAGATACGCAGTATTTT; cdr3_aa: CASSLGATDTQYF
v_call: TRBV5-6; clone_size: few; d_call: -; j_call: TRBJ2-1; cdr3_nt: TGTGCCAGCAGCTTGGCCGAAGCCGTCCGCTCCTACAATGAGCAGTTCTTC; cdr3_aa: CASSLAEAVRSYNEQFF
v_call: TRBV12-3/TRBV12-4; clone_size: few; d_call: -; j_call: TRBJ1-1; cdr3_nt: TGTGCCAGCAGTTTCATTAGCCCACCCGAAGCTTTCTTT; cdr3_aa: CASSFISPPEAFF
v_call: TRBV6-5; clone_size: -; d_call: -; j_call: TRBJ2-3; cdr3_nt: TGTGCCAGCAGTCGAGCAGGAGATACGCAGTATTTT; cdr3_aa: CASSRAGDTQYF
v_call: TRBV5-6; clone_size: -; d_call: -; j_call: TRBJ2-7; cdr3_nt: TGTGCCAGCAGCTTGGGAGGGATCGCCTACGAGCAGTACTTC; cdr3_aa: CASSLGGIAYEQYF
v_call: TRBV7-2; clone_size: -; d_call: -; j_call: TRBJ1-6; cdr3_nt: TGTGCCAGCAGCTTAGCGGTGACAGGAGCTGATTCACCCCTCCACTTT; cdr3_aa: CASSLAVTGADSPLHF
v_call: TRBV7-7; clone_size: -; d_call: TRBD2; j_call: TRBJ2-2; cdr3_nt: TGTGCCAGCAGCCCTGTTGGCGGGAGGGCCACCGGGGAGCTGTTTTTT; cdr3_aa: CASSPVGGRATGELFF
v_call: TRBV9; clone_size: -; d_call: TRBD2; j_call: TRBJ2-5; cdr3_nt: TGTGCCAGCAGCGCCGGGACTAGCGGGTACCAAGAGACCCAGTACTTC; cdr3_aa: CASSAGTSGYQETQYF
v_call: TRBV10-3; clone_size: -; d_call: -; j_call: TRBJ1-2; cdr3_nt: TGTGCCAACTTTGACAGCTATGGCTACACCTTC; cdr3_aa: CANFDSYGYTF
v_call: TRBV4-3; clone_size: -; d_call: -; j_call: TRBJ1-1; cdr3_nt: TGCGCCAGCAGCCAAGAACCCCAGGGCGCGAACACTGAAGCTTTCTTT; cdr3_aa: CASSQEPQGANTEAFF
v_call: TRBV18; clone_size: -; d_call: TRBD1; j_call: TRBJ1-3; cdr3_nt: TGTGCCAGCTCAATTCGAGGGGGCCCTAGCTCTGGAAACACCATATATTTT; cdr3_aa: CASSIRGGPSSGNTIYF
v_call: TRBV30; clone_size: -; d_call: -; j_call: TRBJ2-7; cdr3_nt: TGTGCCTGGGTGCGACAGGCCAGCTCCTACGAGCAGTACTTC; cdr3_aa: CAWVRQASSYEQYF
v_call: TRBV7-2; clone_size: -; d_call: TRBD1; j_call: TRBJ2-7; cdr3_nt: TGTGCCAGCAGCTTAGGGACAGGAATCTACTACGAGCAGTACTTC; cdr3_aa: CASSLGTGIYYEQYF
v_call: TRBV4-1; clone_size: -; d_call: -; j_call: TRBJ2-5; cdr3_nt: TGCGCCAGCAGCCAGGGGTCACTAGCTGGGGAGACCCAGTACTTC; cdr3_aa: CASSQGSLAGETQYF
v_call: TRBV7-9; clone_size: once; d_call: TRBD1; j_call: TRBJ1-2; cdr3_nt: TGTGCCAGCAGCTTAGAGCAGGGACAGAGTAGCTATGGCTACACCTTC; cdr3_aa: CASSLEQGQSSYGYTF
v_call: TRBV11-2; clone_size: -; d_call: -; j_call: TRBJ2-1; cdr3_nt: TGTGCCAGCAGCTTCGTGGTCAGGCAAACATACAATGAGCAGTTCTTC; cdr3_aa: CASSFVVRQTYNEQFF
v_call: TRBV19; clone_size: -; d_call: TRBD1; j_call: TRBJ1-2; cdr3_nt: TGTGCCAGTAAGGCCGGGACAATTTATGAACAGGGGGCAGGTGGCTACACCTTC; cdr3_aa: CASKAGTIYEQGAGGYTF
v_call: TRBV28; clone_size: -; d_call: TRBD1; j_call: TRBJ1-6; cdr3_nt: TGTGCCAGCAGTGAAGGGACAGGGGTTTCACCCCTCCACTTT; cdr3_aa: CASSEGTGVSPLHF
v_call: TRBV5-5; clone_size: -; d_call: -; j_call: TRBJ2-1; cdr3_nt: TGTGCCAGCAGCTTGGAACTAGTCTCCTACAATGAGCAGTTCTTC; cdr3_aa: CASSLELVSYNEQFF
v_call: TRBV5-1; clone_size: -; d_call: -; j_call: TRBJ2-6; cdr3_nt: TGCGCCAGCAGCTTGGGGGCCCACTCTGGGGCCAACGTCCTGACTTTC; cdr3_aa: CASSLGAHSGANVLTF
v_call: TRBV28; clone_size: -; d_call: TRBD1; j_call: TRBJ2-7; cdr3_nt: TGTGCCAGCATTCATAGACAGGGGGCATACTACGAGCAGTACTTC; cdr3_aa: CASIHRQGAYYEQYF
v_call: TRBV7-3; clone_size: -; d_call: TRBD2; j_call: TRBJ2-3; cdr3_nt: TGTGCCAGCAGCCCCGGGGGACTAGCGGGCACAGATACGCAGTATTTT; cdr3_aa: CASSPGGLAGTDTQYF
v_call: TRBV6-5; clone_size: -; d_call: -; j_call: TRBJ1-3; cdr3_nt: TGTGCCAGCAGTTCCGTCGGAGGGACGGGTGGAAACACCATATATTTT; cdr3_aa: CASSSVGGTGGNTIYF
v_call: TRBV10-3; clone_size: -; d_call: TRBD1; j_call: TRBJ1-5; cdr3_nt: TGTGCCATCAGTGAGGGGGACAGGGGTTGGGTAGGCAATCAGCCCCAGCATTTT; cdr3_aa: CAISEGDRGWVGNQPQHF
v_call: TRBV7-6; clone_size: -; d_call: TRBD2; j_call: TRBJ2-2; cdr3_nt: TGTGCCAGCAGCCACGGGACTAGCGGGAGGGCCGGCACCGGGGAGCTGTTTTTT; cdr3_aa: CASSHGTSGRAGTGELFF
v_call: TRBV5-1; clone_size: -; d_call: TRBD2; j_call: TRBJ2-1; cdr3_nt: TGCGCCAGCAGCTTGGGCGGAGCGGGAGTTGGGAGAGTGCAATTCTTC; cdr3_aa: CASSLGGAGVGRVQFF
v_call: TRBV10-2; clone_size: -; d_call: TRBD2; j_call: TRBJ2-1; cdr3_nt: TGCGCCAGCAGTAGAGCGGGAGAGGTCAATGAGCAGTTCTTC; cdr3_aa: CASSRAGEVNEQFF
v_call: TRBV12-3/TRBV12-4; clone_size: -; d_call: -; j_call: TRBJ1-6; cdr3_nt: TGTGCCAGCAGTTTTTTCCGGGGTTCACCCCTCCACTTT; cdr3_aa: CASSFFRGSPLHF
v_call: TRBV3-1/TRBV3-2; clone_size: -; d_call: -; j_call: TRBJ1-1; cdr3_nt: TGTGCCAGCAGCTCAAGGGGGGGACACGAGAACACTGAAGCTTTCTTT; cdr3_aa: CASSSRGGHENTEAFF
v_call: TRBV7-9; clone_size: -; d_call: TRBD2; j_call: TRBJ2-1; cdr3_nt: TGTGCCAGCAGCTTAAGTCTAGCGGGATCCTACAATGAGCAGTTCTTC; cdr3_aa: CASSLSLAGSYNEQFF
v_call: TRBV5-1; clone_size: -; d_call: TRBD1; j_call: TRBJ1-2; cdr3_nt: TGCGCCAGCAGCTTGGCTGGACAGGGGACTCTCTTAGTCTATGGCTACACCTTC; cdr3_aa: CASSLAGQGTLLVYGYTF
v_call: TRBV5-1; clone_size: -; d_call: -; j_call: TRBJ2-6; cdr3_nt: TGCGCCAGCAGCACAGGCACAAGCTCTGGGGCCAACGTCCTGACTTTC; cdr3_aa: CASSTGTSSGANVLTF
v_call: TRBV7-2; clone_size: -; d_call: -; j_call: TRBJ2-1; cdr3_nt: TGTGCCAGCAGCTTAGTTGCGAGCTCCTACAATGAGCAGTTCTTC; cdr3_aa: CASSLVASSYNEQFF
v_call: TRBV4-2; clone_size: few; d_call: -; j_call: TRBJ1-4; cdr3_nt: TGTGCCAGCAGCCAACTCGAGGGAGGGGGTAATGAAAAACTGTTTTTT; cdr3_aa: CASSQLEGGGNEKLFF
v_call: TRBV5-4; clone_size: -; d_call: -; j_call: TRBJ1-1; cdr3_nt: TGTGCCAGCAGCGGGAAATCAGGGTCGGACACTGAAGCTTTCTTT; cdr3_aa: CASSGKSGSDTEAFF
v_call: TRBV19; clone_size: -; d_call: TRBD2; j_call: TRBJ2-5; cdr3_nt: TGTGCCAGTAGCAGGAGCGGCGGGGGGGAAGAGACCCAGTACTTC; cdr3_aa: CASSRSGGGEETQYF
v_call: TRBV6-5; clone_size: -; d_call: -; j_call: TRBJ1-5; cdr3_nt: TGTGCCAGCAGTTACTCGGGGGGTGTGGGGCAGCCCCAGCATTTT; cdr3_aa: CASSYSGGVGQPQHF
v_call: TRBV5-1; clone_size: -; d_call: TRBD1; j_call: TRBJ1-5; cdr3_nt: TGCGCCAGCAGCCCCGGGGCAGGGGGCGAGCAGCCCCAGCATTTT; cdr3_aa: CASSPGAGGEQPQHF
v_call: TRBV5-1; clone_size: -; d_call: -; j_call: TRBJ1-2; cdr3_nt: TGCGCCAGCAGCTTGGACAGAACTAACTATGGCTACACCTTC; cdr3_aa: CASSLDRTNYGYTF
v_call: TRBV27; clone_size: -; d_call: -; j_call: TRBJ1-5; cdr3_nt: TGTGCCAGCAGTTTATACAGGGCCGGCAATCAGCCCCAGCATTTT; cdr3_aa: CASSLYRAGNQPQHF
v_call: TRBV2; clone_size: -; d_call: -; j_call: TRBJ2-3; cdr3_nt: TGTGCCAGCAGTGGAGACAGGTACACAGATACGCAGTATTTT; cdr3_aa: CASSGDRYTDTQYF
v_call: TRBV7-9; clone_size: -; d_call: TRBD1; j_call: TRBJ2-7; cdr3_nt: TGTGCCAGCAGCCGGGGACAGTCTCGGGGCTACGAGCAGTACTTC; cdr3_aa: CASSRGQSRGYEQYF
v_call: TRBV9; clone_size: few; d_call: TRBD1; j_call: TRBJ1-5; cdr3_nt: TGTGCCAGCAGCGTCGGGACAGGGAATTGGAATCAGCCCCAGCATTTT; cdr3_aa: CASSVGTGNWNQPQHF
v_call: TRBV29-1; clone_size: few; d_call: TRBD2; j_call: TRBJ2-2; cdr3_nt: TGCAGCGTTGAAGGGCGGGAGGCGCACACCGGGGAGCTGTTTTTT; cdr3_aa: CSVEGREAHTGELFF
v_call: TRBV30; clone_size: -; d_call: -; j_call: TRBJ1-5; cdr3_nt: TGTGCCTGGAGCCCGACAGGTTCGGGCAATCAGCCCCAGCATTTT; cdr3_aa: CAWSPTGSGNQPQHF
v_call: TRBV5-1; clone_size: -; d_call: -; j_call: TRBJ2-5; cdr3_nt: TGCGCCAGCAGCTTGTCGAGCGGCCAAGAGACCCAGTACTTC; cdr3_aa: CASSLSSGQETQYF